One sample yielded the 20 T cell receptor beta chains listed below, sequenced in a study of T cells expressing NK-cell markers. From its re-call of the 5' RACE reads, TCRdb lists each CDR3 protein once, without DNA. This sample's clone table lists roughly 350,000 distinct CDR3 sequences. The sample comprised blood T cells: a sorted CD56 or NKG2C T cell subset, CD4+ or CD8+ T cells, or bulk PBMC T cells (not recorded which). Receptors originate from a man aged 18 to 69 in good health.

The rearrangement links TRBV27 to TRBJ2-2; TCRdb picks TRBD2, but there is no DNA to check that call. The CDR3 consists of 17 residues. In germline, CDR1 is MNHEY, CDR2 SMNVEV (reference sequence). CDR3 in amino acids: CASSSPGTSGFTGELFF.

The chain links TRBV5-1 to TRBJ1-4. From germline, CDR1 is SGHRS and CDR2 YFSETQ. The CDR3 is made up of 14 amino acids. The CDR3 protein is CASSVSAANEKLFF.

The chain employs TRBV6-1 and TRBJ1-2; TCRdb's D gene call, TRBD1, goes unchecked for lack of DNA. Germline V lookup: CDR1 MNHNS, CDR2 SASEGT. This CDR3 region has 13 residues. The CDR3 sequence is CASTGQTDYGYTF.

CDR3 protein: CASVDRGYNEQFF. The V gene is TRBV6-2 or TRBV6-3, the J gene TRBJ2-1; TCRdb proposes TRBD1, but this gene call is untestable without DNA. The CDR3 totals 13 residues. Germline-derived CDR1 and CDR2 are MNHEY and SVGEGT.

This chain joins TRBV5-1 and TRBJ2-3; the D call from TCRdb, TRBD2, cannot be confirmed without DNA. Per the germline V gene, CDR1 is SGHRS and CDR2 is YFSETQ. The CDR3 sequence is 16 residues long. The chain's CDR3 is CASSLGETGGTDTQYF. The entire variable domain, with the rest obtained from reference TRBV5-1 and TRBJ2-3, is as follows: KAGVTQTPRYLIKTRGQQVTLSCSPISGHRSVSWYQQTPGQGLQFLFEYFSETQRNKGNFPGRFSGRQFSNSRSEMNVSTLELGDSALYLCASSLGETGGTDTQYFGPGTRLTVL.

The CDR3 sequence: CATSEPDRQGATNEKLFF. V gene TRBV24-1 combines with J gene TRBJ1-4; as DNA is missing, the TRBD1 call by TCRdb cannot be tested. The CDR3 has 18 residues. Per germline, CDR1 KGHDR and CDR2 SFDVKD.

The chain carries TRBV7-2 and TRBJ2-7; the D call from TCRdb, TRBD1, cannot be confirmed without DNA. This CDR3 is built from 15 residues. Germline-derived CDR1 and CDR2 are SGHTA and FQGNSA. The CDR3 protein is CASSLSDRAGHEQYF.

The chain links TRBV7-2 to TRBJ2-7; TCRdb's D call, TRBD1, is unchecked because there is no DNA. The length of the CDR3 is 14 residues. Germline values: CDR1 SGHTA, CDR2 FQGNSA. The CDR3 spells CASATRTGVDEQYF.

This chain's CDR3 is CASSGSGQTVQETQYF. The chain is built from TRBV5-1 and TRBJ2-5; TCRdb designates TRBD1, a call that cannot be tested without DNA. The length of the CDR3 is 16 residues. Germline CDR1 and CDR2: SGHRS and YFSETQ.

The V and J genes are TRBV9 and TRBJ1-1; the D call of TRBD1 rests on TCRdb alone, since no DNA is present to check it. Germline V gives CDR1 SGDLS, CDR2 YYNGEE. CDR3 length: 17 residues. The CDR3 is CASSSFQGESRNTEAFF. The complete variable domain, with remaining parts taken from reference TRBV9 and TRBJ1-1, reads DSGVTQTPKHLITATGQRVTLRCSPRSGDLSVYWYQQSLDQGLQFLIQYYNGEERAKGNILERFSAQQFPDLHSELNLSSLELGDSALYFCASSSFQGESRNTEAFFGQGTRLTVV.

The CDR3 here is CASSPRETSQPDTQYF. The chain links TRBV18 to TRBJ2-3; TCRdb lists TRBD2, though no DNA is available to test this call. CDR3 length equals 16 residues. Per the germline V gene, CDR1 is KGHSH and CDR2 is LQKENI.

The genes are TRBV24-1 and TRBJ1-4; as DNA is missing, the TRBD1 call by TCRdb cannot be tested. CDR1 is KGHDR, CDR2 SFDVKD, per germline. The CDR3 contains 12 residues. The chain's CDR3 is CATSDAGEKLFF.

The chain has TRBV20-1 and TRBJ1-2. In germline, CDR1 is DFQATT, CDR2 SNEGSKA (reference sequence). There are 11 residues in the CDR3. The CDR3 sequence is CSGRDEAGYTF.

This chain connects TRBV27 to TRBJ1-1. Germline V gene data show CDR1 as MNHEY and CDR2 as SMNVEV (reference sequence). CDR3 size: 13 residues. CDR3 region: CASSLRQKGEAFF.

The chain couples TRBV5-5 to TRBJ1-5. This CDR3 has 14 residues. In germline, CDR1 is SGHKS, CDR2 YYEKEE (reference sequence). The CDR3 sequence: CASSLGPMGQPQHF. Full variable domain (outside the CDR3, taken from reference TRBV5-5 and TRBJ1-5): DAGVTQSPTHLIKTRGQQVTLRCSPISGHKSVSWYQQVLGQGPQFIFQYYEKEERGRGNFPDRFSARQFPNYSSELNVNALLLGDSALYLCASSLGPMGQPQHFGDGTRLSIL.

The chain carries TRBV2 and TRBJ2-3; TCRdb gives TRBD1 as the D gene, but with no DNA this cannot be confirmed. CDR3 size: 15 residues. CDR1 and CDR2 (germline): SNHLY, FYNNEI. CDR3 sequence reads: CASTRDRGLADTQYF.

V gene TRBV7-3 combines with J gene TRBJ1-6. Germline V CDR1 and CDR2: SGHTA, FQGTGA. The CDR3 runs 13 residues. The CDR3 here is CASSFSSNSPLHF.

V gene TRBV9 combines with J gene TRBJ2-1; TCRdb names TRBD1, which stays unverified in the absence of DNA. Germline CDR1 reads SGDLS; CDR2 reads YYNGEE. The CDR3 runs 16 residues. CDR3 sequence: CASSVGRQTLPGEQFF.

The chain is built from TRBV20-1 and TRBJ1-2. The CDR3 loop spans 13 amino acids. CDR1 is DFQATT and CDR2 is SNEGSKA in the germline V gene (reference sequence). The CDR3 here is CSAGTDTHYGYTF.

The rearrangement joins TRBV10-3 to TRBJ2-5; TCRdb's D call, TRBD1, is unchecked because there is no DNA. CDR1 ENHRY and CDR2 SYGVKD come from the germline V gene. This CDR3 spans 14 amino acids. The CDR3 reads CAIRGRTGGETQYF.